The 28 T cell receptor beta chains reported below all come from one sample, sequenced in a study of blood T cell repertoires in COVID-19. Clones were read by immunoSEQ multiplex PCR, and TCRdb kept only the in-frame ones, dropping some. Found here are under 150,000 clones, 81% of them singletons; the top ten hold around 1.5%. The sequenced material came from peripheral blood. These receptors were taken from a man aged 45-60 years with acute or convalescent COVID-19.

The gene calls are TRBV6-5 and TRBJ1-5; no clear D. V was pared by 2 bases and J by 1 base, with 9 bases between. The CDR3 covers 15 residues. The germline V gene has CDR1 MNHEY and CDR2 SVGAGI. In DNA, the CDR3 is TGTGCCAGCAGTTACGCGGGAGGAAGCAATCAGCCCCAGCATTTT. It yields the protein CASSYAGGSNQPQHF.

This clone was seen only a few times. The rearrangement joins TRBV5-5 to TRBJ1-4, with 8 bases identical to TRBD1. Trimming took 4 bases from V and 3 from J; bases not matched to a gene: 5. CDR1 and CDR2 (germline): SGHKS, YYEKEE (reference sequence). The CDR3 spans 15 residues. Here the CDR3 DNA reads TGTGCCAGCAGCAGAGCAGGGGGCTCTAATGAAAAACTGTTTTTT. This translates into CASSRAGGSNEKLFF.

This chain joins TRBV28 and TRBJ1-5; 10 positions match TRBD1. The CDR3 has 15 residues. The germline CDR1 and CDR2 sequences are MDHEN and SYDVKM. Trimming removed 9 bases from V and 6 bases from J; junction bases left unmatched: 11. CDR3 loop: CASLRRTGGSQPQHF. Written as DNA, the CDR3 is TGTGCCAGTTTACGACGGACAGGGGGAAGTCAGCCCCAGCATTTT.

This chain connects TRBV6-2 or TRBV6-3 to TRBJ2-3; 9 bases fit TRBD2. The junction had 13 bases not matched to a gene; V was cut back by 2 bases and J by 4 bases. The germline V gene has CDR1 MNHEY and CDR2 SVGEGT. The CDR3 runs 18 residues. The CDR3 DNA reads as TGTGCCAGCAGTTACACGAAGGGGCGGGGGGGCCCCGCAGATACGCAGTATTTT. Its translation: CASSYTKGRGGPADTQYF.

The CDR3 DNA reads as TGCGCCAGCAGCTCGGGACAGGTTGATTCACCCCTCCACTTT. Translated: CASSSGQVDSPLHF. The chain is built from TRBV5-1 and TRBJ1-6; 8 bases map to TRBD1. J gave up 8 bases and V 3 bases, and 4 bases lay outside the gene matches. Looked up from germline, CDR1 is SGHRS and CDR2 is YFSETQ. The CDR3 is made up of 14 amino acids.

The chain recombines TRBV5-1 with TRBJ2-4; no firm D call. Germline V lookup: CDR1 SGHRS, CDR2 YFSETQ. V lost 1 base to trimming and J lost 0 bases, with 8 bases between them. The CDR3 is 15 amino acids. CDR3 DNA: TGCGCCAGCAGCTTGACTACCGAAGCCAAAAACATTCAGTACTTC. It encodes CASSLTTEAKNIQYF.

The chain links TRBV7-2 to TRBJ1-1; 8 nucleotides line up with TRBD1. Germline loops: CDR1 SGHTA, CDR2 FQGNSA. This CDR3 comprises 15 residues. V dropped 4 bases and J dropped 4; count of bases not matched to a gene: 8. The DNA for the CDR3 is TGTGCCAGCAGCTCCCCCGAGACAGGGGCCACTGAAGCTTTCTTT. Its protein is CASSSPETGATEAFF.

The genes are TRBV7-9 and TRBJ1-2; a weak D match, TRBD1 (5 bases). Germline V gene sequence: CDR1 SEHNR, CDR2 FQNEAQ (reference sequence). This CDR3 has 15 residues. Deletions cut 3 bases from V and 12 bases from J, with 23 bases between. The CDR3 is CASSLGQGKGAPHTF. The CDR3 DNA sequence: TGTGCCAGCAGCTTGGGTCAGGGTAAAGGAGCGCCGCACACCTTC.

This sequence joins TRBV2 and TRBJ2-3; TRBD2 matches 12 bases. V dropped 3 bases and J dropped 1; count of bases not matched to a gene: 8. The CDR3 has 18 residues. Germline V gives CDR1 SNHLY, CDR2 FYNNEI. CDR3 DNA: TGTGCCAGCAGTGAGCCGACACTAGCGGGGGGTGGCACAGATACGCAGTATTTT. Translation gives CASSEPTLAGGGTDTQYF. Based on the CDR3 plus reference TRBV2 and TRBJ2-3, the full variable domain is EPEVTQTPSHQVTQMGQEVILRCVPISNHLYFYWYRQILGQKVEFLVSFYNNEISEKSEIFDDQFSVERPDGSNFTLKIRSTKLEDSAMYFCASSEPTLAGGGTDTQYFGPGTRLTVL.

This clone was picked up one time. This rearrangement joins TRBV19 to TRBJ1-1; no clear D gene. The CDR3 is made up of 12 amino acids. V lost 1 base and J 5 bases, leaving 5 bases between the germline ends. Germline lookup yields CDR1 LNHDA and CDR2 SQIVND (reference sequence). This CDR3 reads CASSIGRTEAFF. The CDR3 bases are TGTGCCAGTAGTATAGGGAGGACTGAAGCTTTCTTT.

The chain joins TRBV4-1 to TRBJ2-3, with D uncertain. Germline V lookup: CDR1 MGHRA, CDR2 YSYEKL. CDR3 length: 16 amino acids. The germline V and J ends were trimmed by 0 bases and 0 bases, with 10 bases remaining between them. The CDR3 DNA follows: TGCGCCAGCAGCCAAGATGAACACCCTAGCACAGATACGCAGTATTTT. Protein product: CASSQDEHPSTDTQYF.

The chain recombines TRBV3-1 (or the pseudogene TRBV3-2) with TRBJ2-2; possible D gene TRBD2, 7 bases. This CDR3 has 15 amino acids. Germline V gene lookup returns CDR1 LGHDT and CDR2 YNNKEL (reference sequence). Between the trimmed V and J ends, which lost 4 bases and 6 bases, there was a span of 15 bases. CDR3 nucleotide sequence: TGTGCCAGCAGCCCCTACTGGGGGGGCCCCGGGGAGCTGTTTTTT. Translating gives CASSPYWGGPGELFF.

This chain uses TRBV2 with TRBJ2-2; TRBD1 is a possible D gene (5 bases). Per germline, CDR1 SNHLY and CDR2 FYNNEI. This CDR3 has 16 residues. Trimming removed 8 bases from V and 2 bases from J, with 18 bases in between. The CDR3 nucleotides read TGTGCCAGCCAACCCAAGGGGCAGTTTAACACCGGGGAGCTGTTTTTT. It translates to CASQPKGQFNTGELFF.

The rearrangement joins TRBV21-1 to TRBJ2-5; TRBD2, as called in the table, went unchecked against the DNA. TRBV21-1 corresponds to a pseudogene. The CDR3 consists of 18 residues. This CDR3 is CASSKGGPTTTRQETQYF. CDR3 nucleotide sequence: TGTGCCAGCAGCAAAGGAGGCCCAACGACTACCCGACAAGAGACCCAGTACTTC.

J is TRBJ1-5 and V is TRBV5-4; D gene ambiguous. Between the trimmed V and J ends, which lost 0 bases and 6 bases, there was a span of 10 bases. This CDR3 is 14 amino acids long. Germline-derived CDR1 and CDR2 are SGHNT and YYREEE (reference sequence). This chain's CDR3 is CASSLGQTGQPQHF. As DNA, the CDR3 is TGTGCCAGCAGCTTGGGGCAGACGGGTCAGCCCCAGCATTTT.

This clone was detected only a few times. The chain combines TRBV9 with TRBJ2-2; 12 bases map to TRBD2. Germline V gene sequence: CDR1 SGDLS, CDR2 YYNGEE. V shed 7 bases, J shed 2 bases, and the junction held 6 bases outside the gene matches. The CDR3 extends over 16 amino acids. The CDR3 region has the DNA TGTGCCAGCTCCACTAGCGGGGGGACCAACACCGGGGAGCTGTTTTTT. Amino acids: CASSTSGGTNTGELFF.

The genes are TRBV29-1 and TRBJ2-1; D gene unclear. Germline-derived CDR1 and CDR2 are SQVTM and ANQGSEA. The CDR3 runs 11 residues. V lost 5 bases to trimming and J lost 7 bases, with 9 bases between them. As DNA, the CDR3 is TGCAGCGTTTTTCCCGAGAATGAGCAGTTCTTC. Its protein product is CSVFPENEQFF.

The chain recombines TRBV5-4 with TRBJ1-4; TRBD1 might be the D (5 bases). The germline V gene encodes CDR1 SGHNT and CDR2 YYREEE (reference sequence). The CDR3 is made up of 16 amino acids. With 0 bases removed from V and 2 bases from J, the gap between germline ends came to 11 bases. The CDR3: CASSLESGMTNEKLFF. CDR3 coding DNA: TGTGCCAGCAGCTTGGAATCAGGGATGACTAATGAAAAACTGTTTTTT.

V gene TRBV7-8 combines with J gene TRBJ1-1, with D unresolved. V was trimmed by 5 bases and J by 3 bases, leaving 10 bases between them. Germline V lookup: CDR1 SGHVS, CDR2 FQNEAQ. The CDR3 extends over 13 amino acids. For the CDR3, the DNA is TGTGCCAGCAGCGCCCCGCCGGACACTGAAGCTTTCTTT. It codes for CASSAPPDTEAFF. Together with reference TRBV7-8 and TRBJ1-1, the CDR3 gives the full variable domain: GAGVSQSPRYKVAKRGQDVALRCDPISGHVSLFWYQQALGQGPEFLTYFQNEAQLDKSGLPSDRFFAERPEGSVSTLKIQRTQQEDSAVYLCASSAPPDTEAFFGQGTRLTVV.

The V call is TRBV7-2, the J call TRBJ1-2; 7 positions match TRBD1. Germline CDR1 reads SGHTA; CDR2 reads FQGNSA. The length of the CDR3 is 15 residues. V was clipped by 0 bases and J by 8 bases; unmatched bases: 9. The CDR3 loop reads CASSLAQGGQLGYTF. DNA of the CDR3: TGTGCCAGCAGCTTAGCGCAGGGGGGACAGTTGGGCTACACCTTC.

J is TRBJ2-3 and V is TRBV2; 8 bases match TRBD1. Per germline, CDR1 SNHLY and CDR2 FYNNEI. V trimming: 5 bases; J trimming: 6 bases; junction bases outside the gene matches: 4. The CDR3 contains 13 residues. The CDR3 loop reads CASSFDRGDTQYF. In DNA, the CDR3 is TGTGCCAGCAGTTTTGACAGGGGCGATACGCAGTATTTT.

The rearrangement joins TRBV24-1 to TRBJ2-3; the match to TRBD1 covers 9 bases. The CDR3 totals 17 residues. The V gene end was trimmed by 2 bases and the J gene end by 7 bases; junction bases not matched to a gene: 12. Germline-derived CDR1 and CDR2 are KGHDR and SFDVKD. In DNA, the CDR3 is TGTGCCACCAGTGATTCGGCACACACAGGGGGCGCGTATACGCAGTATTTT. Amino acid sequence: CATSDSAHTGGAYTQYF.

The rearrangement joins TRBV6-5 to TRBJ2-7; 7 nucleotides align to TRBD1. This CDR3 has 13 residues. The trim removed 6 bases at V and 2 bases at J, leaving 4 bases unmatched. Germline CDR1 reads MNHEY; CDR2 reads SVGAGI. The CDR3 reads CASSHRGTYEQYF. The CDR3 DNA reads TGTGCCAGCAGCCACAGGGGAACCTACGAGCAGTACTTC.

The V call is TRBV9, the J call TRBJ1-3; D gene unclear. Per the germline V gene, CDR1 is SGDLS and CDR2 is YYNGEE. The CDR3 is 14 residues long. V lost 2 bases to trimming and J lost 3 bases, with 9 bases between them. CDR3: CASSVGVGGNTIYF. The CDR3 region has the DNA TGTGCCAGCAGCGTGGGCGTAGGTGGAAACACCATATATTTT.

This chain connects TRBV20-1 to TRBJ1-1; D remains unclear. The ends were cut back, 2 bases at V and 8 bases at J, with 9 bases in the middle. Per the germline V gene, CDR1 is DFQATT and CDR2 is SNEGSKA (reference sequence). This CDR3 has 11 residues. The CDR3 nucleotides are TGCAGTGCTAGACACCGGCGGGAAGCTTTCTTT. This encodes CSARHRREAFF.

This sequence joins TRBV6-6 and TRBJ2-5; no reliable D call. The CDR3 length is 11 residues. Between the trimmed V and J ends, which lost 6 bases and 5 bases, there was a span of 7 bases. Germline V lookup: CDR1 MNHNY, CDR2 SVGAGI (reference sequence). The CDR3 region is CASSPRETQYF. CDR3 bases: TGTGCCAGCAGCCCTCGGGAGACCCAGTACTTC.

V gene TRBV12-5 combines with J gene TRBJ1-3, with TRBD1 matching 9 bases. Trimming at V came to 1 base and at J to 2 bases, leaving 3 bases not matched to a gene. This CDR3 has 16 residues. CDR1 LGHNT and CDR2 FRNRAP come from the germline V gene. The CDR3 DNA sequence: TGTGCTAGTGGTTTGGACGGGACAGGGCCTGGAAACACCATATATTTT. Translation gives CASGLDGTGPGNTIYF.

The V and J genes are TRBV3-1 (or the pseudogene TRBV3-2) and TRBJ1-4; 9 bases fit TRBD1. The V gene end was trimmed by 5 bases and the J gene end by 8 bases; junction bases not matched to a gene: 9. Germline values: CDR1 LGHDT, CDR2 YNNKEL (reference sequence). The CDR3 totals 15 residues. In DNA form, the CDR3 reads TGTGCCAGCAGCGGGCAGGGACAGGGTGGCGAAAAACTGTTTTTT. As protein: CASSGQGQGGEKLFF.